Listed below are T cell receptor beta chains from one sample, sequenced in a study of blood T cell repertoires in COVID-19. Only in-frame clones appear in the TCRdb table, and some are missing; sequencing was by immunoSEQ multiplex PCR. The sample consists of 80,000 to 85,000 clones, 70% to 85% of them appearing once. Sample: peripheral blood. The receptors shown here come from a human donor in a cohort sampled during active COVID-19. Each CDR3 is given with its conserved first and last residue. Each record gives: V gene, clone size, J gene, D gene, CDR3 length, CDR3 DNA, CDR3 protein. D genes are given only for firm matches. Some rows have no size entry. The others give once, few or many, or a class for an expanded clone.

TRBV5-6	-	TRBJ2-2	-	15	TGTGCCAGCAGCTGGGGACTTTGGAACACCGGGGAGCTGTTTTTT	CASSWGLWNTGELFF
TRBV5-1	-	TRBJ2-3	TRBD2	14	TGCGCCAGCGGCCCCCCCCAGCTAGCGGGGACTATTCTTTTT	CASGPPQLAGTILF
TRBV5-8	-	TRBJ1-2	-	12	TGTGCCAGCAGCTTCGACAGAGATGGCTACACCTTC	CASSFDRDGYTF
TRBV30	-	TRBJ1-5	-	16	TGTGCCTGGAGTGTATCGGGGGGGGCAGGCGGTCAGCCCCAGCATTTT	CAWSVSGGAGGQPQHF
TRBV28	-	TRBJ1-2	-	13	TGTGCCAGCAGTTTTAATGGGGCGCGCGGCTACACCTTC	CASSFNGARGYTF
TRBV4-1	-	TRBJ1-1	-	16	TGCGCCAGCAGCCAAATTGCAATTGGGCCTGCCCAGCAGGCTTTCTTT	CASSQIAIGPAQQAFF
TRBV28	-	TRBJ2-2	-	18	TGTGCCAGCAGTTTCCCGGGATGGTGGGCCCCGAACACCGGGGAGCTGTTTTTT	CASSFPGWWAPNTGELFF
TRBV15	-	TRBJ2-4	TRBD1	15	TGTGCCACCAGACAGGGGGGCCCCTCCGGGAACATTCAGTACTTC	CATRQGGPSGNIQYF
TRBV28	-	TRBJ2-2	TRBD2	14	TGTGCCAGCCTAGCGGGGGGAAACACCGGGGAGCTGTTTTTT	CASLAGGNTGELFF
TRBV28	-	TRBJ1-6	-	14	TGTGCCAGCAGTCTGGGACACCTTAATTCACCCCTCCACTTT	CASSLGHLNSPLHF
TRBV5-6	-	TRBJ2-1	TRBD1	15	TGTGCCAAATTACGAAGGGACAGGGAGTACAATGAGCAGTTCTTC	CAKLRRDREYNEQFF
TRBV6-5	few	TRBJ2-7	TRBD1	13	TGTGCCAGCAGAACAGGGGGCTTATACGAGCAGTACTTC	CASRTGGLYEQYF
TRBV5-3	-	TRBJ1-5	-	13	TGTGCCAGAAGCTTGATCGGGAATCAGCCCCAGCATTTT	CARSLIGNQPQHF
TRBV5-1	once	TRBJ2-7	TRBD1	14	TGCGCCAGCACCATAGCAGGGGGCCCCTACGAGCAGTACTTC	CASTIAGGPYEQYF
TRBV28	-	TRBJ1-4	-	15	TGTGCCAGCAGTCCAACAGGGCCAACTAATGAAAAACTGTTTTTT	CASSPTGPTNEKLFF
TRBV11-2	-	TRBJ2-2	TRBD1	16	TGTGCCAGCAGACCATGGACAGGGGTAAACACCGGGGAGCTGTTTTTT	CASRPWTGVNTGELFF
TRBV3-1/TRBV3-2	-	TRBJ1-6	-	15	TGTGCCAGCAGCCAAGAGCTGACAGTATATTCACCCCTCCACTTT	CASSQELTVYSPLHF
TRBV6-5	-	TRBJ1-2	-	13	TGTGCCAGCAGTTTGAGACAGATATATGGCTACACCTTC	CASSLRQIYGYTF
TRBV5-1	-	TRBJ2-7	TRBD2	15	TGCGCCAGCAACCGGGGAGGGCAGGCGGCGGGGGAGCAGTACTTC	CASNRGGQAAGEQYF
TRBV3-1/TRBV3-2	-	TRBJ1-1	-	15	TGTGCCAGCAGCCAAGACGCGGCCATGAACACTGAAGCTTTCTTT	CASSQDAAMNTEAFF
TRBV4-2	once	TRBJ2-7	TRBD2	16	TGTGCCAGCAGCCAAGAGACTAGCGGGGGACCCTACGAGCAGTACTTC	CASSQETSGGPYEQYF
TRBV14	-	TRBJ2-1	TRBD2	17	TGTGCCAGCAGCCCCTACCGGCTAGCGGGGGGGCTTAATGAGCAGTTCTTC	CASSPYRLAGGLNEQFF
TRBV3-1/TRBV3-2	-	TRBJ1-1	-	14	TGTGCCAGCAGCCGAACGGGACAGAACACTGAAGCTTTCTTT	CASSRTGQNTEAFF
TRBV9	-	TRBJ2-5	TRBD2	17	TGTGCCAGCAGCGTAGGTGACGCTAGCGGGGGGGCCTGGACCCAGTACTTC	CASSVGDASGGAWTQYF
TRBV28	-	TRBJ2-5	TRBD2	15	TGTGCCAGCAGAACCCCATCTTGGGGAGGGGAGACCCAGTACTTC	CASRTPSWGGETQYF
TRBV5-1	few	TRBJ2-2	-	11	TGCGCCAGCAGTAATACCGGGGAGCTGTTTTTT	CASSNTGELFF
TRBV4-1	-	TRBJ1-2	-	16	TGCGCCAGCAGCCAAGACCAGGGCTTAGCTAACTATGGCTACACCTTC	CASSQDQGLANYGYTF
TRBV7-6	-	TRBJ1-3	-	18	TGTGCCAGCAGCTCAGGTGGGGCCGGCAGGGTGGCTGGAAACACCATATATTTT	CASSSGGAGRVAGNTIYF
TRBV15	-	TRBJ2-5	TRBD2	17	TGTGCCACCAGCAGATTCTTAGGCGGGGGGGTACAAGAGACCCAGTACTTC	CATSRFLGGGVQETQYF
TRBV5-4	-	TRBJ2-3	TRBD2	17	TGTGCCAGCAGCTTGGGGGCTAGCGGAACTAGCACAGATACGCAGTATTTT	CASSLGASGTSTDTQYF
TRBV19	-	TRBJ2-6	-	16	TGTGCCAGTAGTATAGGACTTCGCTCTGGGGCCAACGTCCTGACTTTC	CASSIGLRSGANVLTF
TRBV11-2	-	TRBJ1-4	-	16	TGTGCCAGCAGCTTAGGATTGACAGGTTTCGGCGAAAAACTGTTTTTT	CASSLGLTGFGEKLFF
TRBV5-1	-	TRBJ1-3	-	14	TGCGCCAGCAAGCTCTCGGGATCCGGAAACACCATATATTTT	CASKLSGSGNTIYF
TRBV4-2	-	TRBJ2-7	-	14	TGTGCCAGCAGCCAAGAACGGGGTCCTTACGAGCAGTACTTC	CASSQERGPYEQYF
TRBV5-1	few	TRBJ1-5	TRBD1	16	TGCGCCAGCAGCTTGCGGCAGGGGGCAATCTCTCAGCCCCAGCATTTT	CASSLRQGAISQPQHF
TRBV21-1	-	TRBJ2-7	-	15	TGTGCCAGCAGCAAAAAGGGGGAATTCTCCTACGAGCAGTACTTC	CASSKKGEFSYEQYF
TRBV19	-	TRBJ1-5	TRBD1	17	TGTGCCAGTAGTACCTTAAGGGGACAGGGGGCTTCTCAGCCCCAGCATTTT	CASSTLRGQGASQPQHF
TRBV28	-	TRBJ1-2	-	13	TGTGCCAGCAGTTTCGGCAGCGTATATGGCTACACCTTC	CASSFGSVYGYTF
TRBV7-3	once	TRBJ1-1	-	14	TGTGCCAGCAGCACGGGGACGGGAGGCACTGAAGCTTTCTTT	CASSTGTGGTEAFF
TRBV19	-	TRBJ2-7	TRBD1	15	TGTGCCAGCCAGAGTACGGGACAGGGCTCCTACGAGCAGTACTTC	CASQSTGQGSYEQYF
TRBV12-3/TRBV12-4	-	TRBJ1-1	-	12	TGTGCCAGCAGTTCCCGGTGGACTGAAGCTTTCTTT	CASSSRWTEAFF
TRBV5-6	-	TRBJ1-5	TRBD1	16	TGTGCCAGCAGCCGTTTCCGGGACAGGGCGGCTCAGCCCCAGCATTTT	CASSRFRDRAAQPQHF
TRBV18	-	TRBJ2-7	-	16	TGTGCCAGCTCACCACGGTCAGGGCTGATCAACTACGAGCAGTACTTC	CASSPRSGLINYEQYF
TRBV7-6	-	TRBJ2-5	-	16	TGTGCCAGCAGCTTAGTATCGGGGGGCAAGAGGGAGACCCAGTACTTC	CASSLVSGGKRETQYF
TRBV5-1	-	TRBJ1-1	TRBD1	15	TGCGCCAGCAGCAAAACCGGGACAGGGGAGACTGAAGCTTTCTTT	CASSKTGTGETEAFF
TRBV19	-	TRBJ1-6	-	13	TGTGCCAGTAGCGACTTATTAAATTCACCCCTCCACTTT	CASSDLLNSPLHF
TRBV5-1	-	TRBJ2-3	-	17	TGCGCCAGCAGCCTGGGACTCGTTTCCTCTAGCACAGATACGCAGTATTTT	CASSLGLVSSSTDTQYF
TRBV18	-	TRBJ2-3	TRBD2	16	TGTGCCAGCTCACCACCGACTAGCGGCATCACAGATACGCAGTATTTT	CASSPPTSGITDTQYF
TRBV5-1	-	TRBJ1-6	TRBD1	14	TGCGCCAGCAGCTTGACAGGGGGGGCTTCACCCCTCCACTTT	CASSLTGGASPLHF
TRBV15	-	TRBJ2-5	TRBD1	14	TGTGCCACCAGCAGACAGGGGGTCCAAGAGACCCAGTACTTC	CATSRQGVQETQYF
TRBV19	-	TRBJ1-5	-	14	TGTGCCAGTAGGGATACAGGCTTCAATCAGCCCCAGCATTTT	CASRDTGFNQPQHF
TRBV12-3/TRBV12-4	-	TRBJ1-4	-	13	TGTGCCAGCAGGACGGGGATAAATGAAAAACTGTTTTTT	CASRTGINEKLFF
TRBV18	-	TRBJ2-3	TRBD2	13	TGTGCCAGCTCACCAGCGGGGGAAGATACGCAGTATTTT	CASSPAGEDTQYF
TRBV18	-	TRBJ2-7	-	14	TGTGCCAGCTCACCACCGACAGGGAGGCACGAGCAGTACTTC	CASSPPTGRHEQYF